One and the same sample provided the 23 T cell receptor beta chains below, sequenced in a study of T-cell memory formation after mild COVID-19. TCRdb redid the calling of the 5' RACE reads with MiXCR, one entry per CDR3 protein. The table lists about 390,000 distinct CDR3 sequences, 15% to 20% of them singletons, with 20% to 25% in the top ten. Sequenced material: PBMCs or a T cell subset sorted from them (not recorded which). These receptor sequences come from a man younger than 30 who had mild COVID-19 (a few samples of this study predate the infection). Cell type and time point are not known.

This clonotype appeared a single time. The J gene is TRBJ1-1, the V gene TRBV25-1; D might be TRBD1 (5 bases). The germline V gene has CDR1 MGHDK and CDR2 SYGVNS. V lost 2 bases, J lost 5 bases, and 15 bases lay in between. The CDR3 consists of 15 residues. The CDR3 region is CASSEGAGRGTEAFF. In nucleotides, the CDR3 is TGTGCCAGCAGTGAAGGAGCAGGGCGAGGGACTGAAGCTTTCTTT.

This clonotype came up a few times. The V and J genes are TRBV20-1 and TRBJ1-2; possible D gene TRBD1, 5 bases. Trimming took 6 bases from V and 4 from J, leaving 18 bases between them. The germline CDR1 and CDR2 sequences are DFQATT and SNEGSKA (reference sequence). CDR3 length: 14 residues. The CDR3 loop is CSARRTMGGYGYTF. For the CDR3, the DNA is TGCAGTGCAAGGCGAACAATGGGGGGCTATGGCTACACCTTC.

The chain uses TRBV12-3 or TRBV12-4 and TRBJ2-5; no clear D. V was trimmed by 4 bases and J by 5 bases, leaving 14 bases between them. The CDR3 sequence is 14 residues long. CDR3 protein: CASSSRTQVETQYF. CDR3 nucleotides: TGTGCCAGCAGTTCCCGGACCCAGGTGGAGACCCAGTACTTC.

This clonotype has more than one count but fewer than ten. This chain joins TRBV7-6 and TRBJ1-2, with D unresolved. The CDR3 runs to 14 residues. The ends were cut back, 0 bases at V and 4 bases at J, with 9 bases in the middle. Germline V lookup: CDR1 SGHVS, CDR2 FNYEAQ. The CDR3 DNA is TGTGCCAGCAGCTTAGCTCCAGATAGCTATGGCTACACCTTC. Translating gives CASSLAPDSYGYTF.

This clonotype was seen a handful of times. V and J are TRBV20-1 and TRBJ2-5, with D uncertain. Germline assignment: CDR1 DFQATT and CDR2 SNEGSKA (reference sequence). The CDR3 has 13 residues. V lost 5 bases, J lost 1 base, and 11 bases lay in between. The CDR3 region has the DNA TGCAGTGCTTATAGGTGGGCCCAAGAGACCCAGTACTTC. It yields the protein CSAYRWAQETQYF.

This chain connects TRBV20-1 to TRBJ1-5; D perhaps matches TRBD1 (5 bases). Per germline, CDR1 DFQATT and CDR2 SNEGSKA (reference sequence). CDR3 length equals 16 residues. V lost 0 bases to trimming and J lost 4 bases, with 16 bases between them. CDR3 DNA sequence: TGCAGTGCTAGAGACCCTTGGGACGAAGGTAATCAGCCCCAGCATTTT. As protein: CSARDPWDEGNQPQHF.

This clonotype was seen more than once but under ten times. J is TRBJ1-2 and V is TRBV29-1; D is possibly TRBD1 (6 bases). Per the germline V gene, CDR1 is SQVTM and CDR2 is ANQGSEA. V lost 7 bases and J lost 4, with 16 bases in between. There are 13 residues in the CDR3. The CDR3 reads CSAARGLSYGYTF. CDR3 DNA sequence: TGCAGCGCCGCTCGGGGGCTTAGCTATGGCTACACCTTC.

DNA for the CDR3: TGTGCCAGCAGTAGCCCTAGGACGGCAGCCTACGAGCAGTACGTC. Its protein is CASSSPRTAAYEQYV. The chain is built from TRBV6-2 or TRBV6-3 and TRBJ2-7; no clear D. Trimming cost V 5 bases and J 2 bases, with 16 bases left between them. Germline CDR1 MNHEY, CDR2 SVGEGT. This CDR3 has 15 residues.

The rearrangement uses TRBV12-3 or TRBV12-4 and TRBJ1-4; D is possibly TRBD1 (5 bases). V lost 6 bases and J 8 bases, leaving 25 bases between the germline ends. The CDR3 is made up of 17 amino acids. In nucleotides, the CDR3 is TGTGCCAGCAGCCTTCAATACGGGCAGGGTGAAGGAGAAAAACTGTTTTTT. This gives the protein CASSLQYGQGEGEKLFF.

In this sample, this clonotype turned up many times. This chain joins TRBV29-1 and TRBJ2-7; no definite D call. V dropped 0 bases and J dropped 0 bases, with 9 bases sitting between them. The CDR3 spans 14 residues. Germline V lookup: CDR1 SQVTM, CDR2 ANQGSEA. The DNA of the CDR3 is TGCAGCGTTGAAGAGGACGGATTCTCCTACGAGCAGTACTTC. Amino acid sequence: CSVEEDGFSYEQYF.

V gene TRBV5-1 combines with J gene TRBJ2-3; D not certain. Germline-derived CDR1 and CDR2 are SGHRS and YFSETQ. Trimming took off 5 bases at V and 5 bases at J, with 9 bases between the two ends. The CDR3 extends over 12 amino acids. CDR3 in amino acids: CASRRDGDTQYF. The CDR3 DNA reads as TGCGCCAGCAGAAGGGATGGAGATACGCAGTATTTT.

This sequence joins TRBV7-6 and TRBJ2-7; 7 bases line up with TRBD1. V dropped 4 bases and J dropped 2; count of bases not matched to a gene: 8. Germline V gene lookup returns CDR1 SGHVS and CDR2 FNYEAQ. The CDR3 runs 15 residues. CDR3 bases: TGTGCCAGCAGCTCCGAACCGGGACAGCCCTACGAGCAGTACGTC. As protein: CASSSEPGQPYEQYV.

There are a few counts of this clonotype. V gene TRBV7-9 combines with J gene TRBJ2-1; a possible D gene is TRBD1 (6 bases). V lost 5 bases and J lost 6, with 17 bases in between. This CDR3 region has 15 residues. CDR1 SEHNR and CDR2 FQNEAQ come from the germline V gene (reference sequence). CDR3 nucleotides: TGTGCCAGCAGCGCTACAGGGCTTCCACTCAATGAGCAGTTCTTC. As protein: CASSATGLPLNEQFF. The full variable domain, its missing parts supplied by reference TRBV7-9 and TRBJ2-1, is DTGVSQNPRHKITKRGQNVTFRCDPISEHNRLYWYRQTLGQGPEFLTYFQNEAQLEKSRLLSDRFSAERPKGSFSTLEIQRTEQGDSAMYLCASSATGLPLNEQFFGPGTRLTVL.

This clonotype appeared a few times. The V and J genes are TRBV4-1 and TRBJ1-6; D unresolved. The germline V and J ends were trimmed by 6 bases and 8 bases, with 14 bases remaining between them. CDR3 length equals 14 residues. Germline loops: CDR1 MGHRA, CDR2 YSYEKL. The CDR3 DNA follows: TGCGCCAGCAGTCCGGGATTTGGGTATTCACCCCTCCACTTT. It yields the protein CASSPGFGYSPLHF.

This clonotype was counted at least ten times. The chain uses TRBV2 and TRBJ2-5; D possibly uses TRBD1 or TRBD2 (7 bases each). Germline V CDR1 and CDR2: SNHLY, FYNNEI. V was trimmed by 6 bases and J by 6 bases, leaving 17 bases between them. The CDR3 covers 14 residues. The CDR3 region has the DNA TGTGCCAGCAGCTTACAGGGGAGGGGTAAGACCCAGTACTTC. This gives the protein CASSLQGRGKTQYF.

This clonotype was detected only a few times. The rearrangement links TRBV12-3 or TRBV12-4 to TRBJ1-2; no clear D. Trimming stripped 5 bases from V and 8 bases from J, with 15 bases between. The CDR3 consists of 13 residues. The chain's CDR3 is CASSPRQTRGYTF. DNA of the CDR3: TGTGCCAGCAGTCCCCGCCAGACTCGGGGCTACACCTTC.

This clonotype has just a few counts. The chain employs TRBV7-9 and TRBJ2-3; D is uncertain. The V end lost 4 bases, the J end lost 6 bases, and 8 bases lay between the germline ends. This CDR3 is 12 amino acids long. Germline V gene sequence: CDR1 SEHNR, CDR2 FQNEAQ (reference sequence). CDR3: CASSSTWDTQYF. CDR3 coding DNA: TGTGCCAGCAGCTCTACTTGGGATACGCAGTATTTT.

This chain connects TRBV5-8 to TRBJ2-3; no clear D. The V end lost 2 bases, the J end lost 7 bases, and 8 bases lay between the germline ends. The CDR3 is 12 residues long. Looked up from germline, CDR1 is SGHTS and CDR2 is YDEGEE. This CDR3 reads CASSLSAYTQYF. Written as DNA, the CDR3 is TGTGCCAGCAGCTTATCGGCTTATACGCAGTATTTT. Full variable domain (outside the CDR3, taken from reference TRBV5-8 and TRBJ2-3): EAGVTQSPTHLIKTRGQQATLRCSPISGHTSVYWYQQALGLGLQFLLWYDEGEERNRGNFPPRFSGRQFPNYSSELNVNALELEDSALYLCASSLSAYTQYFGPGTRLTVL.

The chain recombines TRBV7-2 with TRBJ1-6; D ambiguous. V lost 6 bases and J lost 3, with 15 bases in between. Germline loops: CDR1 SGHTA, CDR2 FQGNSA. This CDR3 has 16 residues. The DNA for the CDR3 is TGTGCCAGCAGGGCAGGCGGTGGCAGCTATAATTCACCCCTCCACTTT. Translating gives CASRAGGGSYNSPLHF. Full variable domain (missing parts from reference TRBV7-2 and TRBJ1-6): GAGVSQSPSNKVTEKGKDVELRCDPISGHTALYWYRQSLGQGLEFLIYFQGNSAPDKSGLPSDRFSAERTGGSVSTLTIQRTQQEDSAVYLCASRAGGGSYNSPLHFGNGTRLTVT.

This rearrangement joins TRBV29-1 to TRBJ1-6, with 10 bases that match TRBD1. The germline CDR1 and CDR2 sequences are SQVTM and ANQGSEA. Trimming took 7 bases from V and 9 from J; bases not matched to a gene: 9. The CDR3 contains 14 residues. In DNA, the CDR3 is TGCAGCGCCGGACAGGGGGGTGCTGGTTCACCCCTCCACTTT. Translated, it gives CSAGQGGAGSPLHF.

In this sample, this clonotype turned up many times. This chain links TRBV5-5 with TRBJ2-5, with unresolved D. This CDR3 is built from 14 residues. The V and J ends lost 0 bases and 1 base respectively, with 7 bases between them. The germline V gene has CDR1 SGHKS and CDR2 YYEKEE (reference sequence). The CDR3 nucleotides are TGTGCCAGCAGCTTGGATGCAGTCCAAGAGACCCAGTACTTC. Amino acid sequence: CASSLDAVQETQYF.

About this clonotype itself: One end of the junction does not line up with germline, which may come from a read error. The chain is built from TRBV7-9 and TRBJ1-2; D is undetermined. Germline V gene data show CDR1 as SEHNR and CDR2 as FQNEAQ (reference sequence). CDR3 size: 12 residues. The CDR3 DNA sequence: TGTGCCAGCAGCTCGGACGGTCCAGGATTCGACTTC. Translating gives CASSSDGPGFDF.

V gene TRBV29-1 combines with J gene TRBJ2-1; 7 bases align to TRBD1. Germline loops: CDR1 SQVTM, CDR2 ANQGSEA. The V gene end was trimmed by 6 bases and the J gene end by 2 bases; junction bases not matched to a gene: 7. The CDR3 length is 14 residues. The CDR3 loop is CSVRTGVTYNEQFF. In DNA form, the CDR3 reads TGCAGCGTCCGCACAGGGGTCACCTACAATGAGCAGTTCTTC.